These T cell receptor beta chains were read from a single sample in a study of blood T cell repertoires in COVID-19. Assay used: immunoSEQ multiplex PCR; TCRdb lists only in-frame clones, some missing. Of about 340,000 clones in the sample, more than 75% were seen once. Material for sequencing was peripheral blood. The source of these receptors is a young woman who had recovered from COVID-19. Each CDR3 is given with its conserved first and last residue. Fields, in order: V gene, J gene, D gene, clone size, CDR3 DNA, CDR3 protein. The D gene is left open where the match is weak. The listing skips clone size in some rows; elsewhere it reads once, few, many or a size class.

TRBV7-2	TRBJ1-2	-	-	TGTGCCAGCAGCTTAGCGGGCAGGGAGGGCTATGGCTACACCTTC	CASSLAGREGYGYTF
TRBV7-2	TRBJ1-5	-	-	TGTGCCAGCAGCTTAGGACAGGCCAGCAATCAGCCCCAGCATTTT	CASSLGQASNQPQHF
TRBV5-4	TRBJ1-2	TRBD1	-	TGTGCCAGCAGCAAAAGACAGGGGGATCACTATGGCTACACCTTC	CASSKRQGDHYGYTF
TRBV2	TRBJ2-3	-	-	TGTGCCAGCAGTGACAGGACTAGCACAGATACGCAGTATTTT	CASSDRTSTDTQYF
TRBV29-1	TRBJ2-3	TRBD2	once	TGCAGCGTTGAAGAGGGACTAGCGGTCACAGATACGCAGTATTTT	CSVEEGLAVTDTQYF
TRBV10-3	TRBJ1-2	-	-	TGTGCCATCAGTGATGGCGGGGAATCGCATGGCTACACCTTC	CAISDGGESHGYTF
TRBV7-7	TRBJ1-1	-	-	TGTGCCAGCAGCCCTATGGCGGGAATGTTCTCTGAAGCTTTCTTT	CASSPMAGMFSEAFF
TRBV6-6	TRBJ1-4	-	-	TGTGCCAGCGAAGACAGAGTCGGGGAAAAACTGTTTTTT	CASEDRVGEKLFF
TRBV5-6	TRBJ2-2	-	-	TGTGCCAGCAGCTTTCAGGGTACGAGGTCCGGGGAGCTGTTTTTT	CASSFQGTRSGELFF
TRBV4-2	TRBJ2-5	-	-	TGTGCCAGCAGCCCCGGAGGGTACCAAGAGACCCAGTACTTC	CASSPGGYQETQYF
TRBV9	TRBJ2-1	TRBD2	-	TGTGCCAGCAGCGTAGACGTCGGGAGGTTCAACAATGAGCAGTTCTTC	CASSVDVGRFNNEQFF
TRBV11-2	TRBJ2-5	TRBD1	-	TGTGCCAGCAGGACAGGGGTGGAGACCCAGTACTTC	CASRTGVETQYF
TRBV4-3	TRBJ1-5	-	-	TGCGCCAGCAGCCAAGAGTTTGGACGTATCGGGGCCCAGCATTTT	CASSQEFGRIGAQHF
TRBV10-2	TRBJ1-5	-	-	TGCGCCAGCAGTTTCCGGGACTTTAATCAGCCCCAGCATTTT	CASSFRDFNQPQHF
TRBV6-2/TRBV6-3	TRBJ1-2	-	-	TGTGCCAGCAGTCCGACTTCCCAGGGTGATGGCTACACCTTC	CASSPTSQGDGYTF
TRBV13	TRBJ1-1	-	-	TGTGCCAGCAGCTCCAGGGGCTTTGACACTGAAGCTTTCTTT	CASSSRGFDTEAFF